What follows are 24 T cell receptor beta chains derived from one specimen sequenced in a study of cytomegalovirus exposure and HLA in healthy donors. Assay: immunoSEQ multiplex PCR; the TCRdb copy retains only in-frame clones and omits some. The sample includes about 360,000 clones, about nine tenths seen only once; the top ten take roughly 0.8%. The sample comprised PBMCs. These TCRs come from a young woman in good health and CMV-seronegative.

The V call is TRBV30, the J call TRBJ2-1; 7 nucleotides match TRBD2. CDR3 length: 15 residues. Germline values: CDR1 GTSNPN, CDR2 SVGIG (reference sequence). The trim removed 3 bases at V and 4 bases at J, leaving 9 bases unmatched. The CDR3 is CAWRGDYQSYNEQFF. The CDR3 DNA follows: TGTGCCTGGAGGGGGGACTACCAATCTTACAATGAGCAGTTCTTC. Full variable domain (rest looked up from reference TRBV30 and TRBJ2-1): SQTIHQWPATLVQPVGSPLSLECTVEGTSNPNLYWYRQAAGRGLQLLFYSVGIGQISSEVPQNLSASRPQDRQFILSSKKLLLSDSGFYLCAWRGDYQSYNEQFFGPGTRLTVL.

The CDR3 DNA follows: TGTGCCAGTAGTAAACGGGCTAGCGGGAGTATGGAGACAGATACGCAGTATTTT. It is translated as CASSKRASGSMETDTQYF. The J gene is TRBJ2-3, the V gene TRBV19, with 10 bases that match TRBD2. The V and J ends lost 4 bases and 3 bases, in that order; junction bases with no gene match: 13. The CDR3 loop spans 18 amino acids. Germline loops: CDR1 LNHDA, CDR2 SQIVND (reference sequence). Together with reference TRBV19 and TRBJ2-3, the CDR3 gives the full variable domain: DGGITQSPKYLFRKEGQNVTLSCEQNLNHDAMYWYRQDPGQGLRLIYYSQIVNDFQKGDIAEGYSVSREKKESFPLTVTSAQKNPTAFYLCASSKRASGSMETDTQYFGPGTRLTVL.

This clone was recorded once. The chain uses TRBV7-9 and TRBJ1-2; D possibly corresponds to TRBD1 (6 bases). Germline CDR1 and CDR2: SEHNR and FQNEAQ (reference sequence). Trimming cost V 1 base and J 5 bases, with 14 bases left between them. This CDR3 comprises 15 residues. CDR3 DNA sequence: TGTGCCAGCAGCTTAGACCGGGGGGCAGAATATGGCTACACCTTC. It yields the protein CASSLDRGAEYGYTF.

The chain is built from TRBV15 and TRBJ1-6; the D gene is possibly TRBD1 (6 bases). V shed 1 base and J shed 5 bases, with 9 bases lying between them. The CDR3 runs to 15 residues. Germline CDR1 reads LNHNV; CDR2 reads YYDKDF (reference sequence). The CDR3 loop reads CATSRAGQNNSPLHF. For the CDR3, the DNA is TGTGCCACCAGCAGAGCGGGACAAAATAATTCACCCCTCCACTTT.

This clone has more than one count but fewer than ten. The chain carries TRBV6-1 and TRBJ1-2; 7 bases agree with TRBD1. The CDR3 is 12 residues long. The germline V gene encodes CDR1 MNHNS and CDR2 SASEGT. Trimming took 7 bases from V and 3 from J; bases not matched to a gene: 2. For the CDR3, the DNA is TGTGCCAGCACGGGACAGCACTATGGCTACACCTTC. Translation: CASTGQHYGYTF.

The chain combines TRBV6-5 with TRBJ1-4; 7 bases fit TRBD1. Per germline, CDR1 MNHEY and CDR2 SVGAGI. The V and J ends lost 0 bases and 5 bases, in that order; junction bases with no gene match: 3. There are 15 residues in the CDR3. The CDR3 DNA is TGTGCCAGCAGTTACTCCGGGACAGACAATGAAAAACTGTTTTTT. Translated: CASSYSGTDNEKLFF.

This sequence joins TRBV7-8 and TRBJ2-5, with D tentatively TRBD2 (6 bases). The CDR3 has 18 residues. Trimming removed 0 bases at V and 4 bases at J, with 21 bases between. The germline V gene encodes CDR1 SGHVS and CDR2 FQNEAQ. The CDR3 bases are TGTGCCAGCAGCTTAGCGCTATGGTCAGCGGAGGGACGAGAGACCCAGTACTTC. Its translation: CASSLALWSAEGRETQYF.

The chain is built from TRBV19 and TRBJ1-5; TRBD1 matches at 8 bases. This CDR3 is 16 amino acids long. Unmatched junction bases numbered 8, after V lost 3 bases and J lost 4 bases. Germline assignment: CDR1 LNHDA and CDR2 SQIVND (reference sequence). The CDR3 DNA reads TGTGCCAGTAGTATCTCGGGACAGGCTTTAAATCAGCCCCAGCATTTT. This gives the protein CASSISGQALNQPQHF.

This clone was detected only a few times. The V gene is TRBV19, the J gene TRBJ2-3; a weak D match, TRBD1 (5 bases). CDR1 LNHDA and CDR2 SQIVND come from the germline V gene (reference sequence). The CDR3 spans 14 residues. The V gene lost 6 bases and the J gene lost 1 base, with 11 bases spanning the gap. Written as DNA, the CDR3 is TGTGCCAGTAGCCAGGGATTACGCACAGATACGCAGTATTTT. Its protein is CASSQGLRTDTQYF.

V is TRBV2 and J is TRBJ2-3; 9 bases align to TRBD1. V shed 7 bases and J 6 bases; nucleotides not matched to a gene: 11. The germline CDR1 and CDR2 sequences are SNHLY and FYNNEI. The CDR3 extends over 15 amino acids. CDR3 coding DNA: TGTGCCAGCATCGAACGGGGACAGGGAAGGGATACGCAGTATTTT. It is translated as CASIERGQGRDTQYF.

The rearrangement uses TRBV6-6 and TRBJ2-1; D possibly corresponds to TRBD2 (6 bases). The V gene lost 5 bases and the J gene lost 0 bases, with 8 bases spanning the gap. This CDR3 is 14 amino acids long. Germline loops: CDR1 MNHNY, CDR2 SVGAGI (reference sequence). This chain's CDR3 is CASSETSSYNEQFF. The CDR3 bases are TGTGCCAGCAGTGAGACTAGCTCCTACAATGAGCAGTTCTTC.

The genes are TRBV28 and TRBJ2-7; D may be TRBD2 (5 bases). Deletions cut 4 bases from V and 4 bases from J, with 11 bases between. The CDR3 is made up of 13 amino acids. Germline lookup yields CDR1 MDHEN and CDR2 SYDVKM. The CDR3 bases are TGTGCCAGCAGTTCGGCAGGACTGTACGAGCAGTACTTC. It codes for CASSSAGLYEQYF.

The chain uses TRBV15 and TRBJ2-1; TRBD2 might be the D (5 bases). Germline V lookup: CDR1 LNHNV, CDR2 YYDKDF (reference sequence). The V gene lost 2 bases and the J gene lost 2 bases, with 7 bases spanning the gap. The CDR3 length is 14 residues. As DNA, the CDR3 is TGTGCCACCAGCAGATCCGGGGCCTACAATGAGCAGTTCTTC. Residues: CATSRSGAYNEQFF.

This chain links TRBV9 with TRBJ2-7; TRBD1 agrees at 8 bases. This CDR3 region has 13 residues. V lost 4 bases and J lost 2; bases outside the gene matches: 2. CDR1 and CDR2 (germline): SGDLS, YYNGEE. The CDR3 here is CASSRTGTYEQYF. The CDR3 DNA reads as TGTGCCAGCAGCAGGACAGGGACCTACGAGCAGTACTTC. The whole variable domain, filled in from reference TRBV9 and TRBJ2-7, reads DSGVTQTPKHLITATGQRVTLRCSPRSGDLSVYWYQQSLDQGLQFLIQYYNGEERAKGNILERFSAQQFPDLHSELNLSSLELGDSALYFCASSRTGTYEQYFGPGTRLTVT.

The V gene is TRBV10-1, the J gene TRBJ1-1; D remains unclear. The germline V and J ends were trimmed by 1 base and 2 bases, with 8 bases remaining between them. Germline CDR1 reads WNHNN; CDR2 reads SYGVQD (reference sequence). The CDR3 is 14 amino acids. CDR3 DNA: TGCGCCAGCAGTGAGTGGGCCAGTAACACTGAAGCTTTCTTT. Residues: CASSEWASNTEAFF.

The V gene is TRBV7-9, the J gene TRBJ2-2, with TRBD2 identical over 8 bases. The CDR3 has 17 residues. CDR1 is SEHNR, CDR2 FQNEAQ, per germline (reference sequence). Losses at the gene ends were 5 bases for V and 6 bases for J; bases not matched to a gene: 14. The CDR3 DNA follows: TGTGCCAGCAGCCCGTCTCTCTTGCGGGAGGATCCCGGGGAGCTGTTTTTT. It yields the protein CASSPSLLREDPGELFF.

The rearrangement uses TRBV7-9 and TRBJ2-6, with 7 bases identical to TRBD2. Per germline, CDR1 SEHNR and CDR2 FQNEAQ (reference sequence). The CDR3 sequence is 13 residues long. V lost 5 bases and J lost 11; bases outside the gene matches: 6. The CDR3 DNA is TGTGCCAGCAGCGCCACGGGAGGCGACGTCCTGACTTTC. Protein: CASSATGGDVLTF.

The rearrangement uses TRBV5-1 and TRBJ2-7, with 12 nucleotides matching TRBD2. Germline trimming cut 7 bases from V and 5 bases from J; bases unmatched to any gene: 7. Germline assignment: CDR1 SGHRS and CDR2 YFSETQ. The CDR3 is 14 residues long. For the CDR3, the DNA is TGCGCCAGCCAAAGACTAGCGGGAGAACACGAGCAGTACTTC. It specifies CASQRLAGEHEQYF. Supplemented by reference TRBV5-1 and TRBJ2-7, the full variable domain reads KAGVTQTPRYLIKTRGQQVTLSCSPISGHRSVSWYQQTPGQGLQFLFEYFSETQRNKGNFPGRFSGRQFSNSRSEMNVSTLELGDSALYLCASQRLAGEHEQYFGPGTRLTVT.

The chain is built from TRBV5-1 and TRBJ2-1, with TRBD2 matching 8 bases. After removal of 4 bases from V and 10 bases from J, the junction contained 13 bases not matched to a gene. CDR1 and CDR2 from the germline V gene are SGHRS and YFSETQ. This CDR3 contains 15 residues. CDR3 nucleotide sequence: TGCGCCAGCAGCCCTGAGTCGGGGGGGCCGCAGGAGCAGTTCTTC. This gives the protein CASSPESGGPQEQFF.

The chain carries TRBV9 and TRBJ2-1; D gene unclear. Trimming removed 6 bases at V and 8 bases at J, with 9 bases between. The germline V gene encodes CDR1 SGDLS and CDR2 YYNGEE. The CDR3 is 11 amino acids. This CDR3 is CASTRGDEQFF. The CDR3 DNA sequence: TGTGCCAGCACCCGAGGCGATGAGCAGTTCTTC.

In its sample, this clone was seen once. The V gene is TRBV28, the J gene TRBJ2-1, with TRBD2 matching over 9 bases. After removal of 7 bases from V and 1 base from J, the junction contained 8 bases not matched to a gene. This CDR3 is built from 16 residues. CDR1 MDHEN and CDR2 SYDVKM come from the germline V gene. The CDR3 sequence is CASTMREGGSYNEQFF. CDR3 nucleotide sequence: TGTGCCAGCACCATGCGGGAGGGCGGGTCCTACAATGAGCAGTTCTTC.

This clone showed up just a few times. This rearrangement joins TRBV18 to TRBJ2-2; 11 positions agree with TRBD1. J gave up 5 bases and V 6 bases, and 5 bases lay outside the gene matches. The CDR3 length is 15 residues. CDR1 and CDR2 from the germline V gene are KGHSH and LQKENI. This chain's CDR3 is CASSLGQGATGELFF. The CDR3 DNA reads TGTGCCAGCTCCCTAGGACAGGGGGCGACCGGGGAGCTGTTTTTT.

This clone appeared once. The CDR3 loop reads CATSREAGNYEQYF. The CDR3 region has the DNA TGTGCCACCAGCAGAGAGGCAGGGAACTACGAGCAGTACTTC. This chain links TRBV15 with TRBJ2-7; maybe TRBD1 (5 bases). CDR3 size: 14 residues. CDR1 is LNHNV and CDR2 is YYDKDF in the germline V gene (reference sequence). V lost 0 bases and J 3 bases, leaving 9 bases between the germline ends.

The chain links TRBV18 to TRBJ1-6, with D possibly TRBD1 on 5 matching bases. Per the germline V gene, CDR1 is KGHSH and CDR2 is LQKENI. Trimming took 4 bases from V and 8 from J, leaving 9 bases between them. The CDR3 consists of 13 residues. For the CDR3, the DNA is TGTGCCAGCTCACAAGCGACAGATTCACCCCTCCACTTT. Its protein product is CASSQATDSPLHF.